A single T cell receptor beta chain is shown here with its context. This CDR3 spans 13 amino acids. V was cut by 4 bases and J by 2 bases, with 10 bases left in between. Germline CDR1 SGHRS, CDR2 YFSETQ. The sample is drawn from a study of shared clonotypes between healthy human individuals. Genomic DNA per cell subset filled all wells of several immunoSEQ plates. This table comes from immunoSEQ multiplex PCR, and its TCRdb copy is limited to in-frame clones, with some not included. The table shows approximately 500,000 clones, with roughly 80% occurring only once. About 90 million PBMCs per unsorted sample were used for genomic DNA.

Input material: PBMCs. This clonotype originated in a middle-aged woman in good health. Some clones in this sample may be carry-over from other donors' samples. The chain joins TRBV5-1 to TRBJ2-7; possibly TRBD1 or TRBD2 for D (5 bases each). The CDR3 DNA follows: TGCGCCAGCAGCGGGGGTCAGACCTACGAGCAGTACTTC. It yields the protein CASSGGQTYEQYF.